This TCR beta chain was sequenced in a study of tumor-infiltrating lymphocytes in localized non-small cell lung cancer. Study as a whole: Several tumor histologies, both smoking statuses, and some post-neoadjuvant chemotherapy samples were included. Study findings and constraints: Technical variation could not be separated from intratumor heterogeneity here.

The repertoire was sequenced with immunoSEQ multiplex PCR; TCRdb's copy has only in-frame clones and lacks some. The repertoire consists of 11,000 or so clones, with less than 75% occurring once and the leading ten covering 11%. A note on this clone: Its antigen is not identified.

With 5 bases removed from V and 4 bases from J, the gap between germline ends came to 21 bases. Looked up from germline, CDR1 is SGHTA and CDR2 is FQGNSA. This CDR3 is 17 amino acids long. This sequence was found in a human donor with non-small cell lung cancer. The chain employs TRBV7-2 and TRBJ2-1; possibly TRBD1 or TRBD2 for D (6 bases each). Source material: uninvolved lung tissue not adjacent to the tumor. CDR3 in DNA: TGTGCCAGCAGCACCCAAGGGGGAGGCCCTCCGTACAATGAGCAGTTCTTC. Protein product: CASSTQGGGPPYNEQFF.